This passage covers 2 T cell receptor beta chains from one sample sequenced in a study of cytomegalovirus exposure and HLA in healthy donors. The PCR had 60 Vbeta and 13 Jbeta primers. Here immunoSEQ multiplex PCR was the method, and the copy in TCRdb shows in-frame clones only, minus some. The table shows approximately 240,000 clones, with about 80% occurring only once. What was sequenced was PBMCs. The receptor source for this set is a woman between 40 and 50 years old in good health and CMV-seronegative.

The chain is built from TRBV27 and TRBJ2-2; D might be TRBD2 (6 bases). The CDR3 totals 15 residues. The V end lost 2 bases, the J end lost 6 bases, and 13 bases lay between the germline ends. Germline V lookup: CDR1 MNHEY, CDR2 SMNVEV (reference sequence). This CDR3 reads CASSLTPTGAGELFF. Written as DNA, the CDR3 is TGTGCCAGCAGTTTAACCCCCACGGGGGCCGGGGAGCTGTTTTTT.

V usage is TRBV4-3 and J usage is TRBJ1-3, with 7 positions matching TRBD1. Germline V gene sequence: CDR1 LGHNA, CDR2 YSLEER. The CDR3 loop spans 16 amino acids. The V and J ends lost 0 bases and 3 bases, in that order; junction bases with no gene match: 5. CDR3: CASSQEKTGVGNTIYF. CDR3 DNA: TGCGCCAGCAGCCAAGAGAAAACAGGGGTTGGAAACACCATATATTTT.